This T cell receptor (beta chain) was found in a study of cytomegalovirus exposure and HLA in healthy donors (dated by TCRdb to 2016 to 2017). As for the study more broadly: In an earlier analysis of 587 of the donors, about 260 Gb of sequence data and some 100 million unique TCR beta sequences from 150 million to 200 million T cells were reported. The study aimed to test whether signatures of past pathogen exposure could be identified by cataloging public T cell receptors. The later analysis used no new phenotypic data to find candidate immune exposures, relying instead on TCR beta sequences and their occurrence across donors. On average, around 240,000 unique TCR beta nucleotide sequences were sequenced per donor among several hundred genotyped donors of the cohort, with about 17% of those sequences being non-productive. An early release covering around 630 HLA-typed donors comprised approximately 290 gigabases of sequencing data and approximately 85 million unique TCR sequences. To predict cytomegalovirus infection status, the study combined high-throughput TCR immunosequencing, statistical association of individual TCRs with disease status, and machine learning. In a later genetic analysis, genome-wide SNP genotypes for about 55% of the 666 donors were used, and that subset was treated as a discovery cohort. Among the approximately 400 genotyped donors, around 81% belonged to the genetic ancestry cluster associated with self-reported Caucasian donors. Donor age, sex, ethnicity and CMV serostatus were compiled together with the repertoire data. A later analysis re-examined previously published TCR beta repertoires from hundreds of donors and added high-resolution HLA genotyping to investigate patterns of TCR occurrence. Class I and class II HLA loci were covered by the typing at four-digit resolution. Because of strong linkage in the cohort, a handful of DR-DQ haplotypes were treated as single units for association and clustering. An earlier analysis of more than 450 of the donors used high-throughput TCR beta sequencing to judge whether each TCR beta V gene segment behaved as functional or pseudogenic. The number of donors typed differed by locus, with 629-630 for A, B, C, DRB1 and DQB1, over 500 for DQA1, 600 to 610 for DPA1, and roughly 450 for DPB1. A separate validation cohort of roughly 130 different subjects was used in addition to the approximately 670-subject first cohort. Every repertoire in the discovery cohort had been generated on one and the same sequencing platform. The study used immunosequencing to profile the T cell repertoires of around 600 subjects and linked those repertoires to cytomegalovirus serostatus. Findings and caveats that apply to the study as a whole: The authors suggested that the approach could potentially be extended to other disease states and immunological phenotypes. Some IMGT-functional V segments, including TRBV6-2 and TRBV6-3, could not be distinguished by the 87-base-pair reads and were therefore excluded. A further reported finding was that TCR beta sequences accurately predicted the HLA-A and HLA-B alleles for most subjects in the first cohort. Because HLA typing was missing for some donors at each locus, association tests included only the typed subset. A cluster of highly shared sequence variants was judged likely to be a technical artifact of the sequencing pipeline. Cytomegalovirus status was reported to be diagnosed by the classifier with high specificity and sensitivity in both the original and validation cohorts. In a later analysis, TCR association rates were found to vary across HLA loci, with the most associated TCRs seen for DRB1 alleles and the fewest for HLA-C alleles. In vitro tests confirmed that a few of the cytomegalovirus-associated TCR beta chains recognize cytomegalovirus antigens. In a later analysis, several top co-occurrence clusters were reported to appear linked to parvovirus B19, influenza, CMV and Epstein-Barr virus. In the study, 150 to 200 TCR beta chains were listed as associated with cytomegalovirus. Because counts were too low, seventeen rarely observed V segments, including chromosome 9 orphons, were left out of the earlier analysis of 500 to 750 of the donors. Most TCR sequences were observed very rarely across donors, whereas some public TCRs were present in many individuals. In a later analysis, most CMV-associated TCR beta chains were found to appear HLA-restricted, with HLA associations seemingly driven largely by CMV exposure. In this cohort, only TCR beta chains were sequenced, and detectable features were limited by the absence of alpha or paired-chain data. Strong co-occurrence of HLA alleles, especially DR and DQ, made assigning TCR associations to individual alleles difficult. Correlated functional status among segregating V segments might be attributable to linkage disequilibrium, but an unknown experimental factor could not be ruled out. V-gene and J-gene trimming of TCR beta chains was associated with a missense DCLRE1C variant in a later genetic analysis, and the association was replicated in an independent cohort. Compared with the approximately 670-donor mean, donors in an Asian-associated ancestry cluster had fewer N-insertions in productive TCRs, according to a later genetic analysis. In a later analysis, HLA-associated TCR beta chains were found to be more clonally expanded and to have lower generation probabilities than equally common non-associated chains. An earlier analysis of 587 of the donors showed that most TCR beta V segments appeared in productive rearrangements either about 87% or about 30% of the time, which broadly matched IMGT annotations. The only immune exposure information available for the cohort was CMV serostatus. A later analysis associated about 17,000 TCR beta sequences with specific HLA alleles at a false discovery rate of 0.05. Roughly uniform sequencing depth across donors was assumed in presence/absence analyses, although this assumption may not hold.

In total, more than 500 healthy bone marrow donors made up the cohort. Cohort members were all nominally healthy when sampled, although unrecorded immune exposures were likely present. The donor was CMV seropositive and was included in the group of 289 seropositive cohort members. Every donor gave a peripheral blood sample, and the peripheral blood mononuclear cells from that sample were used for TCR beta sequencing. Genomic DNA was extracted from the blood cell samples with the Qiagen DNeasy Blood Extraction Kit. Library generation was performed with the immunoSEQ multiplex PCR assay. For the multiplex PCR, a mixture combining 60 forward primers for TCR Vbeta segments and 13 reverse primers for TCR Jbeta segments was used. A multiplex PCR assay on genomic DNA amplified the CDR3 region of rearranged TCR beta genes. Amplified TCR beta libraries were sequenced as 87-base-pair reads on the Illumina HiSeq System. In the original analysis: Across the 640 or so repertoires, a later analysis counted 80 million or so unique TCR beta chains, 9.5 million to 12 million of which were shared by at least two donors. Raw reads were error-corrected and collapsed into unique sequences by a nearest-neighbor algorithm in which closely related sequences were merged to remove PCR and sequencing errors. CDR3 sequences were aligned to IMGT reference sequences to assign V, D and J gene segments. For a sequence to be retained, a match of at least six nucleotides to both a V gene segment and a J gene segment was required. A rearrangement counted as productive if the CDR3 had no stop codons and remained in frame with V and J, and every other rearrangement counted as non-productive. CDR3 was defined according to IMGT convention as the region running from the second conserved V-encoded cysteine to the conserved J-encoded phenylalanine. Sequences without an unambiguous match to a single V gene segment were excluded from the earlier analysis of a few hundred of the donors. In an earlier analysis of 587 of the donors, V segments were called functional above 56.7% productive rearrangements and were called segregating when the between-donor standard deviation exceeded 5%. To diagnose cytomegalovirus status from the catalog of TCR beta chain sequences, a statistical classification framework was built. In a later analysis, V and J genes were assigned by comparing TCR nucleotide sequences against IMGT/GENE-DB human TR gene sequences. The TCRdist pipeline was used in a later analysis to assign CDR3 sequences and most-parsimonious VDJ recombination scenarios. In a later analysis, each TCR beta chain was defined by its CDR3 amino acid sequence together with its V-gene family, and reads lacking a unique V-gene family were excluded. A later analysis removed 592 highly shared, low-generation-probability nucleotide sequences to deal with suspected cross-contamination and a sequencing artifact. In a later analysis, a clonal expansion index for each public chain was calculated from normalized within-repertoire ranks of inferred template counts. Generation probabilities in a later analysis came from a VDJ recombination model fitted to out-of-frame rearrangements, and those results were checked against IGoR. Hypergeometric tests were used in a later analysis to score TCR-TCR, TCR-HLA and TCR-CMV co-occurrence, with a repertoire-size bias correction applied to the TCR pairs. A later analysis estimated false discovery rates by permuting HLA or CMV assignments 20 times. In a later analysis, co-occurring TCRs were grouped using DBSCAN, with TCRdist sequence similarity added in when clustering inside HLA-allele-positive subsets. Repertoires with fewer than 30,000 or more than 120,000 public chains, plus five repertoires with anomalous nucleotide sharing, were excluded from co-occurrence clustering. Drawn from immuneACCESS, this table holds only the in-frame rearrangements with V and J called that TCRdb kept. Clones are partly lost; checked studies trace under half to an unresolved V gene and leave the rest unexplained. That table is the source of V, J and clone size, and D and trimming were worked out from the DNA. Within this sample are approximately 100,000 clones, with around 62% of them counted one time only. Of the sample, around 4% is held by the ten largest clones.

Comments on this clone: Its recognized antigen is unknown. Nothing much larger sits one base from this clone, and base qualities are not available.

V gives up 3 bases and J gives up 4 bases, and the segment between their germline ends measures 10 bases. Measured from the cysteine to the phenylalanine, the CDR3 is 14 residues long. Only CDR3 DNA is held: 42 bases, read in frame from base 1. CDR1 and CDR2, per the germline V gene, are SGHVS and FQNEAQ. This TCR derives from a man under 40 in good health and CMV-seropositive. Recombination joined TRBV7-8 with TRBJ2-1; the D region possibly corresponds to TRBD1 (5 bases align). The material sequenced was PBMCs. The CDR3 region reads CASSLRQGYNEQFF. The DNA is as follows: TGTGCCAGCAGCTTGAGGCAGGGATACAATGAGCAGTTCTTC.